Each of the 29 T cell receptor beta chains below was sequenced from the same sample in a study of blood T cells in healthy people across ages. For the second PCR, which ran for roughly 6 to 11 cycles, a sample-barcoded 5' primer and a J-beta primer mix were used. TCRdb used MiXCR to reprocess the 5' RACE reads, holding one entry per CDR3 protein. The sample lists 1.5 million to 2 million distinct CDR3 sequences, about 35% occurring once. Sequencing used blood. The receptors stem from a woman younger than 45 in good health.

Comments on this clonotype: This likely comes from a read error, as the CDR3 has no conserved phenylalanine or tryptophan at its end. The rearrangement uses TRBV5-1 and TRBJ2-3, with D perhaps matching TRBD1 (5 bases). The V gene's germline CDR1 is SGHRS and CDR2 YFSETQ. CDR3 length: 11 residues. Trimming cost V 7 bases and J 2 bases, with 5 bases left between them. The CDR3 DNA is TGCGCCAGCGGGGCCACAGATACGCAGTATTTG. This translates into CASGATDTQYL.

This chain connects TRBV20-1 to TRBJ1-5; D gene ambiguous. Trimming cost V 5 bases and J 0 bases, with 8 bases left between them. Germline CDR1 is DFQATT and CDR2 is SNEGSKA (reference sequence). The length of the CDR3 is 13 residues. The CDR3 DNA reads TGCAGTGCTCGCGACATTAGCAATCAGCCCCAGCATTTT. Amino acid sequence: CSARDISNQPQHF.

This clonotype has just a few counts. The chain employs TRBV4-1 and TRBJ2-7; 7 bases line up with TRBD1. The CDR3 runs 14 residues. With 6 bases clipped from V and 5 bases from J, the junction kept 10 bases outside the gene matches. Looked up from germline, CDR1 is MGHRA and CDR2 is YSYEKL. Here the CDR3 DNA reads TGCGCCAGCAGGGATGAGACAGGGCCAGACGAGCAGTACTTC. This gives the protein CASRDETGPDEQYF.

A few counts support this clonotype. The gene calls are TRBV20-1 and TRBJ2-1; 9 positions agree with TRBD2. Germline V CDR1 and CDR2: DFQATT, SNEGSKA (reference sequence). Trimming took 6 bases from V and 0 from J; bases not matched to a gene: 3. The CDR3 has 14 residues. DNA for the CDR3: TGCAGTGCCAGGACTAGCGACTCCTACAATGAGCAGTTCTTC. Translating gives CSARTSDSYNEQFF.

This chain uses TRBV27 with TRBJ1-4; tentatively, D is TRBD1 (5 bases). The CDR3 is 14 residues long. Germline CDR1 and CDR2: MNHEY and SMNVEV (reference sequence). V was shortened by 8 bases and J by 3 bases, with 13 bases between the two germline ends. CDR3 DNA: TGTGCCAGCGCGGGGGAGGGGCCTAATGAAAAACTGTTTTTT. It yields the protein CASAGEGPNEKLFF. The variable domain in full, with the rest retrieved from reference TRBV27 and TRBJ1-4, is EAQVTQNPRYLITVTGKKLTVTCSQNMNHEYMSWYRQDPGLGLRQIYYSMNVEVTDKGDVPEGYKVSRKEKRNFPLILESPSPNQTSLYFCASAGEGPNEKLFFGSGTQLSVL.

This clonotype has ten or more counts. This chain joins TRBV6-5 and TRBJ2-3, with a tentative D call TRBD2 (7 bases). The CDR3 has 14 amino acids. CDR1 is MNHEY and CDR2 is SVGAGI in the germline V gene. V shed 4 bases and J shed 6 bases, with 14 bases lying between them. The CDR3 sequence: CASSLGGAADTQYF. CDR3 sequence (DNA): TGTGCCAGCAGTTTGGGGGGGGCTGCTGATACGCAGTATTTT.

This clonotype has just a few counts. The DNA of the CDR3 is TGTGCCAGCAGCGTAGGGACAGCCTCTGGGGCCAACGTCCTGACTTTC. Its translation: CASSVGTASGANVLTF. The chain is built from TRBV9 and TRBJ2-6; a possible D gene is TRBD1 (6 bases). This CDR3 comprises 16 residues. CDR1 and CDR2 (germline): SGDLS, YYNGEE. V was shortened by 0 bases and J by 0 bases, with 7 bases between the two germline ends.

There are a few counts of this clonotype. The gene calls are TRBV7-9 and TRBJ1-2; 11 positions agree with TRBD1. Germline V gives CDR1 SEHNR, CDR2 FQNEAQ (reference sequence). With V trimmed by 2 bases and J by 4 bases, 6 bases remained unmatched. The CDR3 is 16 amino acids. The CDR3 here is CASSLPRTGGAYGYTF. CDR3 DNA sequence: TGTGCCAGCAGCTTACCTCGGACAGGGGGCGCCTATGGCTACACCTTC.

The DNA for the CDR3 is TGTGCCTGGACTAGCGGGAGTACAGATACGCAGTATTTT. It encodes CAWTSGSTDTQYF. The chain employs TRBV30 and TRBJ2-3; 10 bases match TRBD2. V dropped 4 bases and J dropped 3; count of bases not matched to a gene: 1. Germline assignment: CDR1 GTSNPN and CDR2 SVGIG (reference sequence). CDR3 length: 13 residues.

The DNA for the CDR3 is TGTGCCAGCAGTTTAATCGGGGGGCTGGGAACTGAAGCTTTCTTT. This sequence encodes CASSLIGGLGTEAFF. This sequence joins TRBV12-3 or TRBV12-4 and TRBJ1-1, with D perhaps matching TRBD1 (6 bases). The V end lost 2 bases, the J end lost 5 bases, and 15 bases lay between the germline ends. The CDR3 runs 15 residues.

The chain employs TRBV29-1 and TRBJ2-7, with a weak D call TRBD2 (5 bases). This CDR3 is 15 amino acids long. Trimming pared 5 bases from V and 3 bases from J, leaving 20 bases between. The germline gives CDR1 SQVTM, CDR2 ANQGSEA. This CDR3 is CSVSGFRGELYEQYF. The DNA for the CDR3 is TGCAGCGTTTCAGGATTCCGGGGAGAACTCTACGAGCAGTACTTC.

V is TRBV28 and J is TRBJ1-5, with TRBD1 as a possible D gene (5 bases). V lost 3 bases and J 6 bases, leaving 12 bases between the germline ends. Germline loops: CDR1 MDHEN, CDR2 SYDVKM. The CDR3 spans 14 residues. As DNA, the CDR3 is TGTGCCAGCAGTTTGGGGGGTCGGGCTCAGCCCCAGCATTTT. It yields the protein CASSLGGRAQPQHF.

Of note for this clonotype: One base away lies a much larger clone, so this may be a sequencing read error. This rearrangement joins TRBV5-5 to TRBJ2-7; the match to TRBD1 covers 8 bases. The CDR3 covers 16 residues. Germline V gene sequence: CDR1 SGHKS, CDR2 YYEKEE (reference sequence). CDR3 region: CASSQRTGSGPYGQYF. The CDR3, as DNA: TGTGCCAGCAGCCAACGGACAGGGTCGGGCCCCTACGGGCAGTACTTC. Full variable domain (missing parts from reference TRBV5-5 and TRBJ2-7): DAGVTQSPTHLIKTRGQQVTLRCSPISGHKSVSWYQQVLGQGPQFIFQYYEKEERGRGNFPDRFSARQFPNYSSELNVNALLLGDSALYLCASSQRTGSGPYGQYFGPGTRLTVT.

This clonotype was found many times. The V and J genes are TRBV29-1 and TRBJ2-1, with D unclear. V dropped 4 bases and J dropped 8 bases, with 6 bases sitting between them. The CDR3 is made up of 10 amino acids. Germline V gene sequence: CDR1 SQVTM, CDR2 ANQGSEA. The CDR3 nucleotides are TGCAGCGTTGGAGATTATGAGCAGTTCTTC. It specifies CSVGDYEQFF.

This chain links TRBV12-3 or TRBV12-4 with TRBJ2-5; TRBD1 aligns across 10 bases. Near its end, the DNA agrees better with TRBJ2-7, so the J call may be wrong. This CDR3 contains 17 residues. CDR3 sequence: CASSLQPHRDRGYEQYF. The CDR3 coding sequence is TGTGCCAGCAGTTTACAACCCCACCGGGACAGGGGCTACGAGCAGTACTTC.

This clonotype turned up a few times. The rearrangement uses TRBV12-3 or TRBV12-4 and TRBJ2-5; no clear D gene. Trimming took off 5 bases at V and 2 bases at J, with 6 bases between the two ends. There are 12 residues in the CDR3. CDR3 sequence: CASSVRQETQYF. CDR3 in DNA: TGTGCCAGCAGTGTGAGACAAGAGACCCAGTACTTC.

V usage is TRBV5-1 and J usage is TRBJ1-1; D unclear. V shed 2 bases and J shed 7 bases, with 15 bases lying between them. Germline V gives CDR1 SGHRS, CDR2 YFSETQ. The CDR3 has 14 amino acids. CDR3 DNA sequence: TGCGCCAGCAGCTTTACTGACTTCGGAGTTGAAGCTTTCTTT. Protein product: CASSFTDFGVEAFF.

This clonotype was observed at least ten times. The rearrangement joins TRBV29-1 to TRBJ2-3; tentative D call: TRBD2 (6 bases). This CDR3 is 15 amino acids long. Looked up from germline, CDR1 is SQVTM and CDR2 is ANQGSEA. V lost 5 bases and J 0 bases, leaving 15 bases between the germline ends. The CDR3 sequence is CSVSYGSTSTDTQYF. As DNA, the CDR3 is TGCAGCGTTTCCTACGGGAGTACTAGCACAGATACGCAGTATTTT.

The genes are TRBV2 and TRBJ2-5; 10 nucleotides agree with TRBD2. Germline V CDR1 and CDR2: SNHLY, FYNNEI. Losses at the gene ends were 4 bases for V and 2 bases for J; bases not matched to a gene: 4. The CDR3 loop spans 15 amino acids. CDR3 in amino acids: CASSVIAGGQETQYF. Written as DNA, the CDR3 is TGTGCCAGCAGTGTAATAGCGGGGGGACAAGAGACCCAGTACTTC. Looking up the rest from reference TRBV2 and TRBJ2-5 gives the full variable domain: EPEVTQTPSHQVTQMGQEVILRCVPISNHLYFYWYRQILGQKVEFLVSFYNNEISEKSEIFDDQFSVERPDGSNFTLKIRSTKLEDSAMYFCASSVIAGGQETQYFGPGTRLLVL.

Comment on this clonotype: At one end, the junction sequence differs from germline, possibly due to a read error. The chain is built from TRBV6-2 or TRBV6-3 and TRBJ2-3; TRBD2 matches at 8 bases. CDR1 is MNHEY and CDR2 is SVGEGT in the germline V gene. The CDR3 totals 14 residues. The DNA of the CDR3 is TGTGCCAGCAGTCCGGGACTAGAAACAGATATGCAGTATTTT. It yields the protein CASSPGLETDMQYF.

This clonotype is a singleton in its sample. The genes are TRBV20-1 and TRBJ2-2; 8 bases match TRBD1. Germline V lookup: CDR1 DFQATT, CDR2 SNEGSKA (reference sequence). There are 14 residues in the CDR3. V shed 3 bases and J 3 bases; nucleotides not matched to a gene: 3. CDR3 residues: CSARKTGDTGELFF. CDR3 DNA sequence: TGCAGTGCTAGGAAGACAGGGGACACCGGGGAGCTGTTTTTT.

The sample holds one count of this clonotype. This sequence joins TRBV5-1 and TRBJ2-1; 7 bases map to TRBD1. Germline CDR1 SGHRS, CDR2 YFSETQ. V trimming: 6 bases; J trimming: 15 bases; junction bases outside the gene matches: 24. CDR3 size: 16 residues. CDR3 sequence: CASTQGSQGLVVLWFF. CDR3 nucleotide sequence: TGCGCCAGCACCCAGGGGTCACAGGGGCTTGTGGTATTGTGGTTCTTC.

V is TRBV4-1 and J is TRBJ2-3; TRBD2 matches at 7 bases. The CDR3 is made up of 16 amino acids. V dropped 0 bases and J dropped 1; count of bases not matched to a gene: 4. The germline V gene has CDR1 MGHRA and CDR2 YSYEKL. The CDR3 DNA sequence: TGCGCCAGCAGCCAAGAGTATCTAGCGGGCACAGATACGCAGTATTTT. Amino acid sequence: CASSQEYLAGTDTQYF.

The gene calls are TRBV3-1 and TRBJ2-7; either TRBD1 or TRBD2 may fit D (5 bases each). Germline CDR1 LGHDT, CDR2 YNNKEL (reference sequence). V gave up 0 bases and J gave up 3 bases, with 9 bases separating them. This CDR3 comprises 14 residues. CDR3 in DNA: TGTGCCAGCAGCCAAGAGGGACCGGGCTACGAGCAGTACTTC. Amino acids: CASSQEGPGYEQYF.

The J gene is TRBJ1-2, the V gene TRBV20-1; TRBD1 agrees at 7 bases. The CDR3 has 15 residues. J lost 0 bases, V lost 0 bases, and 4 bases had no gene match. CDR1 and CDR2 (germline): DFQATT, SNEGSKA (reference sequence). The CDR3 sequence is CSARDPGGANYGYTF. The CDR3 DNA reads TGCAGTGCTAGAGATCCAGGGGGAGCTAACTATGGCTACACCTTC.

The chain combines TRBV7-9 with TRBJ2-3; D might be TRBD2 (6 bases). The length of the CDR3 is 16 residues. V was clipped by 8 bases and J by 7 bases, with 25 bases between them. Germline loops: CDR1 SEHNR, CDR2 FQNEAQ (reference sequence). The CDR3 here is CASAPRVGGTVNTQYF. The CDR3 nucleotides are TGTGCCAGCGCCCCCAGAGTAGGAGGGACTGTAAATACGCAGTATTTT.

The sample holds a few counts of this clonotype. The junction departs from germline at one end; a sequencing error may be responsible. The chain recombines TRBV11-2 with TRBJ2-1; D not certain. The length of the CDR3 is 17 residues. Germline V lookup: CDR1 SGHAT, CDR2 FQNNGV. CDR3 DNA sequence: TGTACCAGCAGCTTAGTGGTGAGGCGGCCCTCCTACAATGAGCAGTTCTTC. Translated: CTSSLVVRRPSYNEQFF.

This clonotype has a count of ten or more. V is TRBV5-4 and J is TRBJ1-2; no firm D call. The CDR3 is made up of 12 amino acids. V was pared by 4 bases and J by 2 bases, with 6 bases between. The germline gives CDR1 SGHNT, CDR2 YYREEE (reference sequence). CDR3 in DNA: TGTGCCAGCAGCCTTAACAACTATGGCTACACCTTC. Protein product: CASSLNNYGYTF. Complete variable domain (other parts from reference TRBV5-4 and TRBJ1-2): ETGVTQSPTHLIKTRGQQVTLRCSSQSGHNTVSWYQQALGQGPQFIFQYYREEENGRGNFPPRFSGLQFPNYSSELNVNALELDDSALYLCASSLNNYGYTFGSGTRLTVV.

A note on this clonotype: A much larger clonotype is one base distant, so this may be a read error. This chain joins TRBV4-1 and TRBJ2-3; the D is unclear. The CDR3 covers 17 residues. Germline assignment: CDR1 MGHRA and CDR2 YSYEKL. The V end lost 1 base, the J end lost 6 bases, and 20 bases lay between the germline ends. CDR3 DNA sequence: TGCGCCAGCAGCCAAGGGAACAGCAAGGCCCCTCGGGATACGCAGTATTTT. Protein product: CASSQGNSKAPRDTQYF.